This T cell receptor beta chain was sequenced during a study of blood T cell repertoires in COVID-19. The wider study: Acute-phase and convalescent COVID-19 samples originated in the United States, Italy and Spain.

The V end was cut by 3 bases, the J end by 1 base, with 12 bases between. CDR3 size: 15 residues. Germline V gene lookup returns CDR1 WSHSY and CDR2 SAAADI. Authors' data handling: Using reference gene primer amplification, nucleated cell counts were estimated. This table comes from immunoSEQ multiplex PCR, and its TCRdb copy is limited to in-frame clones, with some not included. The DNA was the basis for D and trimming; V, J and clone size are from that table. Here the sample spans around 310,000 clones, roughly 90% being singletons. The gene calls are TRBV10-2 and TRBJ1-1; unclear D gene. The origin of this receptor is a woman between 25 and 40 years old who had recovered from COVID-19. The sample was PBMCs or T cells enriched from blood (not recorded which). The CDR3 here is CASSDKQEWNTEAFF. DNA for the CDR3: TGCGCCAGCAGTGATAAGCAGGAATGGAACACTGAAGCTTTCTTT.